This T cell receptor (beta chain) originates from a study of radiation and T cells in renal cell carcinoma. Study-level information: Nephrectomy followed 15 Gy stereotactic body radiation by 4 weeks. Study-wide results and caveats: Top tumor clonotypes rose in blood 2 weeks post-radiation, then contracted.

In the case of this clone: Its antigen is not known.

Trimming took 4 bases from V and 6 from J; bases not matched to a gene: 4. This CDR3 region has 15 residues. Germline assignment: CDR1 LGHNA and CDR2 YNFKEQ. The protocol was immunoSEQ multiplex PCR, while the TCRdb copy is restricted to in-frame clones and leaves out a portion. The sample includes about 130,000 clones, 65% to 85% seen only once; the top ten take about 5.3%. The time point denotes: blood 2 weeks post-SBRT. Treatment noted: 15 Gy SBRT to primary tumor, nephrectomy 4 weeks later. The tumor was a clear cell renal cell carcinoma. Sequencing was performed on blood, taken from a patient whose treatment included radiotherapy and nephrectomy. The gene calls are TRBV4-2 and TRBJ2-3; 13 bases match TRBD2. The receptor's source is a man aged 45-65 years with renal cell carcinoma. The CDR3 region has the DNA TGTGCCAGCAGCCCCGGACTAGCGGGAGCGGATACGCAGTATTTT. As protein: CASSPGLAGADTQYF.